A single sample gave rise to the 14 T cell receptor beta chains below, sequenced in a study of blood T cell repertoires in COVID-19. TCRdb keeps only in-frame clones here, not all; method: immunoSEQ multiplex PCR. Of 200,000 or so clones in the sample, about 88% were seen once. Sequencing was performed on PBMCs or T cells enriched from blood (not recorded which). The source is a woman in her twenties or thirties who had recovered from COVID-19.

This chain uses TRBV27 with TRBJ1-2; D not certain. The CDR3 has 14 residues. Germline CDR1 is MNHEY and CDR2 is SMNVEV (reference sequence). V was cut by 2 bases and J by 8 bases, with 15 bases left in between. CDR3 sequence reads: CASSLSGSRRGYTF. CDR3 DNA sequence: TGTGCCAGCAGTTTAAGCGGCTCCCGGAGGGGCTACACCTTC.

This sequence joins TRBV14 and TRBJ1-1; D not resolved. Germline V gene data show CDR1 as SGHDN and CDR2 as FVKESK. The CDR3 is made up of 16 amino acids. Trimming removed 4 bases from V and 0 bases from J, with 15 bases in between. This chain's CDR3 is CASSLHADLMNTEAFF. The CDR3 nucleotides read TGTGCCAGCAGCCTTCACGCGGACTTGATGAACACTGAAGCTTTCTTT.

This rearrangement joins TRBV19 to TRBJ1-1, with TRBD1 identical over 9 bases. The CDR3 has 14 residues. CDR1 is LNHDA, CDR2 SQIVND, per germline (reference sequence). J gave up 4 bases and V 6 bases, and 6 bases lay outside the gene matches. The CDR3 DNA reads TGTGCCAGTAGGACGACAGGGGGAGTCACTGAAGCTTTCTTT. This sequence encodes CASRTTGGVTEAFF. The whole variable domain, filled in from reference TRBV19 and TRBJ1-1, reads DGGITQSPKYLFRKEGQNVTLSCEQNLNHDAMYWYRQDPGQGLRLIYYSQIVNDFQKGDIAEGYSVSREKKESFPLTVTSAQKNPTAFYLCASRTTGGVTEAFFGQGTRLTVV.

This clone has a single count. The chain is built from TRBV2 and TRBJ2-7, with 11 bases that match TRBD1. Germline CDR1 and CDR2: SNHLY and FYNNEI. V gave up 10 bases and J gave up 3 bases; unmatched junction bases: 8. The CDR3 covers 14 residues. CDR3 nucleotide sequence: TGTGCCACTAGGACAGGGGGCGTTTTCTACGAGCAGTACTTC. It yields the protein CATRTGGVFYEQYF.

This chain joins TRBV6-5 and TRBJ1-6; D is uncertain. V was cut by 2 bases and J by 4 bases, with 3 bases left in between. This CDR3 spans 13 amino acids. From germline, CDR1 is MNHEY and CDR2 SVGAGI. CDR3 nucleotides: TGTGCCAGCAGTTACGCGTATAATTCACCCCTCCACTTT. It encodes CASSYAYNSPLHF.

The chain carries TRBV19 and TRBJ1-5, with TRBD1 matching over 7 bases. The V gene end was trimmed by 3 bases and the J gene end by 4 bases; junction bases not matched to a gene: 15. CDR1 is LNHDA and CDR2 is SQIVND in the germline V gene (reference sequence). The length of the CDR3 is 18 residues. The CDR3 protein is CASSIGILRQDRNQPQHF. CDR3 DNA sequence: TGTGCCAGTAGTATCGGGATTCTCAGACAGGACAGGAATCAGCCCCAGCATTTT.

CDR3 in DNA: TGTGCCAGCAGTTTAGAGACAGGGAATGAGCAGTACTTC. This gives the protein CASSLETGNEQYF. The rearrangement uses TRBV12-3 or TRBV12-4 and TRBJ2-7; 7 nucleotides line up with TRBD1. V lost 1 base, J lost 7 bases, and 4 bases stayed unmatched. The CDR3 is 13 residues long.

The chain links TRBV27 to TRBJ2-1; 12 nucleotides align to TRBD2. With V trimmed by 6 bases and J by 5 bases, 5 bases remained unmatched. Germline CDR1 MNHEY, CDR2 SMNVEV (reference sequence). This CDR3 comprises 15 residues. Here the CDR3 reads CASSSRTSGNNEQFF. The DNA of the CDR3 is TGTGCCAGCAGCTCTAGGACTAGCGGGAACAATGAGCAGTTCTTC.

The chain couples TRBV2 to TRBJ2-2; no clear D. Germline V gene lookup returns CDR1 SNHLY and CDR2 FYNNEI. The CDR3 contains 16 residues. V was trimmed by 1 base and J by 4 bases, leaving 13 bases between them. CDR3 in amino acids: CASSEGRSMVTGELFF. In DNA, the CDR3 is TGTGCCAGCAGTGAAGGCAGGTCTATGGTCACCGGGGAGCTGTTTTTT.

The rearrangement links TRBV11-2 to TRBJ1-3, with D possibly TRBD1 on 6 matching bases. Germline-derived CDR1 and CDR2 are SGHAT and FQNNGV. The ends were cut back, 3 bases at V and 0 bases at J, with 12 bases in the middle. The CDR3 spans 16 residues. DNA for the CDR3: TGTGCCAGCAGCTTGATGGGGGCGATCTCTGGAAACACCATATATTTT. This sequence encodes CASSLMGAISGNTIYF.

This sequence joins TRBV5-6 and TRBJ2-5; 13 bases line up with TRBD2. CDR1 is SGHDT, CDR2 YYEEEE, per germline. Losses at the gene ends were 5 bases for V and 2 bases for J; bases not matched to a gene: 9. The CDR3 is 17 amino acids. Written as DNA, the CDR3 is TGTGCCAGCAGTACCCAGACTAGCGGGGGGTTTCAAGAGACCCAGTACTTC. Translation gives CASSTQTSGGFQETQYF.

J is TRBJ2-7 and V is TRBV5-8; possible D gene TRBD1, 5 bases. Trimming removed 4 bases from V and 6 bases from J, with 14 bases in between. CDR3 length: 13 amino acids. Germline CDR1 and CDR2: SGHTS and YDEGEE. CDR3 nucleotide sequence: TGTGCCAGCAGCCAAAATCGACAGTTCGAGCAGTACTTC. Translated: CASSQNRQFEQYF.

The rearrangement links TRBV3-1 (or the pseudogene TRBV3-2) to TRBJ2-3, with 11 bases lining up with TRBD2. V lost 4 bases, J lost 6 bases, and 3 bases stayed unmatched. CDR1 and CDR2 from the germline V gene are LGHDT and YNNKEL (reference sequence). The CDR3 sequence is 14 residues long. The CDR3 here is CASSPLAGGDTQYF. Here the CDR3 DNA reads TGTGCCAGCAGCCCTCTAGCGGGGGGTGATACGCAGTATTTT.

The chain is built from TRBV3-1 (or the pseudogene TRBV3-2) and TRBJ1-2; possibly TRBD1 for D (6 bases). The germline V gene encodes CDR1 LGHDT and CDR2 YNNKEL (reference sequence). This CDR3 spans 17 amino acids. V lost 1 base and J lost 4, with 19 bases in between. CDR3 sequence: CASSQVLTGENPYGYTF. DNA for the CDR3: TGTGCCAGCAGCCAAGTCCTGACAGGTGAAAATCCCTATGGCTACACCTTC.